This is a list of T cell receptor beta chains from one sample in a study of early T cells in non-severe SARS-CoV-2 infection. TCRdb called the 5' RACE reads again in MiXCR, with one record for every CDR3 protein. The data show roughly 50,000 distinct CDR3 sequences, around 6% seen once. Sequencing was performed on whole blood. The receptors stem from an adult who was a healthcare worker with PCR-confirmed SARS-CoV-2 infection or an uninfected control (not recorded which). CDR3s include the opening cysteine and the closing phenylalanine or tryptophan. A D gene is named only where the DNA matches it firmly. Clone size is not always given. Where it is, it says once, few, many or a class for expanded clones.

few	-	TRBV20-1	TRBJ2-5	CSAMAPGETQYF	TGCAGTGCCATGGCCCCGGGGGAGACCCAGTACTTC
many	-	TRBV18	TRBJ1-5	CASSPLDSNQPQHF	TGTGCCAGCTCACCATTGGATAGCAATCAGCCCCAGCATTTT
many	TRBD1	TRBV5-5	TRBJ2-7	CASSGYRGQADEQYF	TGTGCCAGCAGCGGATACAGGGGGCAGGCGGACGAGCAGTACTTC
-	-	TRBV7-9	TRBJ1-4	CASSPPRAGENEKLFF	TGTGCCAGCAGCCCTCCCCGGGCCGGCGAGAATGAAAAACTGTTTTTT
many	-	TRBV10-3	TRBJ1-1	CAITKGRVMNTEAFF	TGTGCCATCACCAAAGGGAGAGTTATGAACACTGAAGCTTTCTTT
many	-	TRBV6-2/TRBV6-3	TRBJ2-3	CATSEAGLADTQYF	TGTGCCACCTCCGAGGCGGGCCTGGCAGATACGCAGTATTTT
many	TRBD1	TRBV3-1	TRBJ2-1	CASSPGGWGNEQFF	TGTGCCAGCAGTCCAGGGGGTTGGGGCAATGAGCAGTTCTTC
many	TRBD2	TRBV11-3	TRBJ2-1	CASSPKRGLGSYNEQFF	TGTGCCAGCAGCCCAAAGCGGGGACTAGGCTCCTACAATGAGCAGTTCTTC
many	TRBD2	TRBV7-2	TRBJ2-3	CASSLRLAGRTDTQYF	TGTGCCAGCAGCTTAAGACTAGCGGGCCGCACAGATACGCAGTATTTT
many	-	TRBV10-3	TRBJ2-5	CAISVRVEETQYF	TGTGCCATCAGTGTCAGGGTTGAAGAGACCCAGTACTTC
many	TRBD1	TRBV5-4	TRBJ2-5	CASSSPGTGAETQYF	TGTGCCAGCAGCTCTCCCGGGACAGGGGCAGAGACCCAGTACTTC
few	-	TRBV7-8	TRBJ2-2	CASSFGGGELFF	TGTGCCAGCAGCTTTGGTGGGGGGGAGCTGTTTTTT
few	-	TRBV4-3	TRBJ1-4	CASSHLTRKKLFF	TGCGCCAGCAGCCACCTCACGAGGAAAAAACTGTTTTTT
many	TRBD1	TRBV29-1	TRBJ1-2	CSVDNRGTVYGYTF	TGCAGCGTTGATAATCGAGGGACAGTCTATGGCTACACCTTC
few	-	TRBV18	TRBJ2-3	CASSPPSSPDTQYF	TGTGCCAGCTCGCCTCCATCCTCGCCGGATACGCAGTATTTT
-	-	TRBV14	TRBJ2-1	CASSQVDSYNEQFF	TGTGCCAGCAGCCAAGTGGACAGTTACAATGAGCAGTTCTTC
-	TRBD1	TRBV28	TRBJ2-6	CASSSGQGPTSGANVLTF	TGTGCCAGCAGCTCCGGACAGGGGCCGACCTCTGGGGCCAACGTCCTGACTTTC
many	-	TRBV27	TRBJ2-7	CASGWKSSYEQYF	TGTGCCAGCGGATGGAAGAGTTCCTACGAGCAGTACTTC
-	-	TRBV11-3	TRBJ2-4	CASSLDIHHRIAKNIQYF	TGTGCCAGCAGCTTAGATATCCACCACCGGATAGCCAAAAACATTCAGTACTTC
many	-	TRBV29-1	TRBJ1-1	CSVEADSYTEAFF	TGCAGCGTTGAAGCTGACAGCTACACTGAAGCTTTCTTT
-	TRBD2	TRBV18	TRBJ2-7	CASSPPRQAGGEQYF	TGTGCCAGCTCACCACCCCGCCAGGCCGGGGGGGAGCAGTACTTC
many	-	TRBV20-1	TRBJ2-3	CSAIRPAGADTQYF	TGCAGTGCCATACGTCCCGCCGGAGCAGATACGCAGTATTTT
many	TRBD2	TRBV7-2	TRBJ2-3	CASSVSRTSDTQYF	TGTGCCAGCAGCGTCTCCCGGACTAGCGATACGCAGTATTTT
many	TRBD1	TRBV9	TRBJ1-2	CASSVGTGNYGYTF	TGTGCCAGCAGCGTGGGGACAGGGAACTATGGCTACACCTTC
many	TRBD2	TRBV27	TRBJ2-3	CASSSDVAGVTDTQYF	TGTGCCAGCAGTAGTGATGTAGCGGGAGTCACAGATACGCAGTATTTT
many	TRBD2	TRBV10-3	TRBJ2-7	CAIRREGHEQYF	TGTGCCATCAGGCGGGAGGGCCACGAGCAGTACTTC
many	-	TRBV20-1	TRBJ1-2	CSASWITGWDYYGYTF	TGCAGTGCTAGCTGGATAACAGGTTGGGATTACTATGGCTACACCTTC
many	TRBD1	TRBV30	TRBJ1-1	CAWSYRDRLNTEAFF	TGTGCCTGGAGTTATCGGGACAGACTGAACACTGAAGCTTTCTTT
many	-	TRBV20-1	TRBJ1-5	CSARGGGNQPQHF	TGCAGTGCTAGGGGTGGGGGTAATCAGCCCCAGCATTTT
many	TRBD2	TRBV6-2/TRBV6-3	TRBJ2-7	CASSKSGGFEQYF	TGTGCCAGCAGTAAGTCGGGAGGGTTCGAGCAGTACTTC
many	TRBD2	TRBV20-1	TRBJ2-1	CSASRRGRGEKNEQFF	TGCAGTGCTAGTCGGCGCGGGAGAGGGGAAAAAAATGAGCAGTTCTTC
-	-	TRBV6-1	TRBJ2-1	CASSEAGGSYNEQFF	TGTGCCAGCAGTGAAGCAGGGGGCTCCTACAATGAGCAGTTCTTC
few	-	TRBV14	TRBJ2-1	CTSSQRDSGSYNEQFF	TGTACCAGCAGCCAACGGGATTCCGGGAGCTACAATGAGCAGTTCTTC
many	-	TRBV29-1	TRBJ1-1	CSVGLDGTEAFF	TGCAGCGTTGGGCTTGACGGCACTGAAGCTTTCTTT
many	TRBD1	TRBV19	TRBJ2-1	CASTSLGQGSNEQFF	TGTGCCAGTACTTCCCTGGGACAGGGTTCGAATGAGCAGTTCTTC
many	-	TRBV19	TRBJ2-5	CASSGSRQETQYF	TGTGCCAGTAGTGGAAGCAGACAAGAGACCCAGTACTTC
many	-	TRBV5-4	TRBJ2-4	CASSLGESGNIQYF	TGTGCCAGCAGCTTGGGCGAGTCTGGCAACATTCAGTACTTC
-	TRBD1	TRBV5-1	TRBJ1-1	CASSRGNTGVKMNTEAFF	TGCGCCAGCAGCAGAGGGAATACAGGGGTAAAAATGAACACTGAAGCTTTCTTT
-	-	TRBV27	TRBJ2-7	CASSREPTYEQYF	TGTGCCAGCAGTCGCGAACCAACCTACGAGCAGTACTTC
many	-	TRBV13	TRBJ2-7	CASSHTSGVYEQYF	TGTGCCAGCAGCCATACATCTGGGGTCTACGAGCAGTACTTC
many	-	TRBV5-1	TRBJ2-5	CASSIGSQETQYF	TGCGCCAGCAGCATCGGGAGCCAGGAGACCCAGTACTTC
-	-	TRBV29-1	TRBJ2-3	CSVREGADTQYF	TGCAGCGTCAGGGAAGGGGCAGATACGCAGTATTTT
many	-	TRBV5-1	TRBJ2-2	CASSLADFGNTGELFF	TGCGCCAGCAGCTTGGCGGACTTCGGTAACACCGGGGAGCTGTTTTTT
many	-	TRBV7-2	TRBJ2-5	CASSYYLGGRGETQYF	TGTGCCAGCTCCTACTACCTGGGGGGGCGCGGGGAGACCCAGTACTTC
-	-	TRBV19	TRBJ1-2	CASSPNSYGYTF	TGTGCCAGTAGTCCGAACAGCTATGGCTACACCTTC
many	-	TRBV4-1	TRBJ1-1	CASSQEGGPYTEAFF	TGCGCCAGCAGCCAAGAGGGGGGGCCGTACACTGAAGCTTTCTTT
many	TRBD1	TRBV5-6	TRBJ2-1	CASSLWTGSNNEQFF	TGTGCCAGCAGCTTGTGGACAGGGAGTAACAATGAGCAGTTCTTC
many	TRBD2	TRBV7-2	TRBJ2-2	CASSLAGGYRAGELFF	TGTGCCAGCAGCTTAGCGGGAGGGTATCGGGCCGGGGAGCTGTTTTTT
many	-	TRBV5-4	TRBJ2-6	CASSLGVRGANVLTF	TGTGCCAGCAGTTTAGGGGTACGGGGGGCCAACGTCCTGACTTTC
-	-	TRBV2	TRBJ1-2	CASRDGGRYGYTF	TGTGCCAGCAGGGATGGTGGACGCTATGGCTACACCTTC
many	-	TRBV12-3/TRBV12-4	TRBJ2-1	CASSWRTEQFF	TGTGCCAGCAGTTGGAGGACAGAGCAGTTCTTC
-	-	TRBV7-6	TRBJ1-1	CASSLSRNTEAFF	TGTGCCAGCAGCTTAAGCAGGAACACTGAAGCTTTCTTT
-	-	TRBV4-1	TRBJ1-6	CASSQIPGQPASPLHF	TGCGCCAGCAGCCAAATTCCGGGACAACCGGCTTCACCCCTCCACTTT
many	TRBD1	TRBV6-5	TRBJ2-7	CASTQDREGYEQYF	TGTGCCAGCACCCAAGACAGGGAAGGCTACGAGCAGTACTTC
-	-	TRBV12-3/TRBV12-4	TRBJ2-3	CAIGGTSSTDTQYF	TGTGCCATCGGAGGGACTTCTAGCACAGATACGCAGTATTTT
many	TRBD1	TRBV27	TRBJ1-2	CASSPTGGIDGYTF	TGTGCCAGCAGTCCGACAGGGGGCATCGATGGCTACACCTTC
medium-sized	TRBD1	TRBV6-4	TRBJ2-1	CATGTGERNEQFF	TGTGCCACCGGGACAGGAGAACGCAATGAGCAGTTCTTC
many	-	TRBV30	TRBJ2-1	CAWDGTQLRDEQFF	TGTGCCTGGGACGGGACCCAACTTCGAGATGAGCAGTTCTTC
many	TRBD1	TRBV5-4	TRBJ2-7	CASSYGTGEPGQYF	TGTGCCAGCAGCTACGGGACAGGGGAGCCGGGGCAGTACTTC
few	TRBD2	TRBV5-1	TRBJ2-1	CASRQSGGHPYNEQFF	TGCGCCAGCAGGCAGAGCGGGGGACACCCCTACAATGAGCAGTTCTTC